A single count supports the clone carrying this T cell receptor beta chain. Using immunoSEQ multiplex PCR, the repertoire was profiled, and TCRdb retains in-frame clones only, with some absent. Of some 300,000 clones listed, over 75% were seen once; the top ten hold around 0.92%. The data were obtained in a study of blood T cell repertoires in COVID-19. Germline CDR1 MNHEY, CDR2 SVGAGI. V trimming: 5 bases; J trimming: 8 bases; junction bases outside the gene matches: 9. The CDR3 is 15 residues long. This chain uses TRBV6-5 with TRBJ1-6; TRBD1 matches at 7 bases. This clonotype was obtained from a woman in her twenties or thirties who had recovered from COVID-19. The specimen was PBMCs or T cells enriched from blood (not recorded which). The CDR3 loop is CASSNTGALDSPLHF. Here the CDR3 DNA reads TGTGCCAGCAGTAACACAGGGGCCCTTGATTCACCCCTCCACTTT.